This section outlines one TCR beta chain sequence together with its context. Its antigen is still unknown. Base-call qualities are not available, and no considerably larger clone is one nucleotide away. The source of the sample is a study of patients and donors after allogeneic stem cell transplantation (dated by TCRdb to the early 2020s). V is pruned by 5 bases and J by 6 bases, leaving 6 bases of the junction without a gene match. The cysteine opens and the phenylalanine closes a CDR3 of 13 amino acids. Only CDR3 DNA is held: 39 bases, read in frame from base 1. CDR1 and CDR2 were assigned from the germline V gene as SNHLY and FYNNEI. The method behind the library was RT-PCR. These reads were obtained on a NextSeq 550. The public reads were reanalyzed by TCRdb: fastp trimming at Q25, MiXCR alignment, in-frame beta chains only. CDR3 protein sequences are deduplicated, and each keeps its most common genes and DNA. The sample profile shows 400,000 to 500,000 distinct CDR3 sequences; roughly 17% of them were found once. The ten largest clonotypes hold 7.2% of the sample.

Rearrangement joined TRBV2 to TRBJ1-2, with 7 bases in between that match TRBD1. The sequence was obtained from a human donor who was either an allogeneic HSCT recipient or a stem cell or donor lymphocyte infusion donor (not recorded which). It is not recorded whose cells these are; they may come from a transplant donor. The sample comprised blood, either unsorted or a sorted T cell fraction (not recorded which). Read as DNA, the sequence is TGTGCCAGCAGTATCCATACAGGGGATGGCTACACCTTC. Its translation reads: CASSIHTGDGYTF. The variable domain in full, with residues beyond the CDR3 obtained from the reference TRBV2 and TRBJ1-2 genes, is EPEVTQTPSHQVTQMGQEVILRCVPISNHLYFYWYRQILGQKVEFLVSFYNNEISEKSEIFDDQFSVERPDGSNFTLKIRSTKLEDSAMYFCASSIHTGDGYTFGSGTRLTVV.